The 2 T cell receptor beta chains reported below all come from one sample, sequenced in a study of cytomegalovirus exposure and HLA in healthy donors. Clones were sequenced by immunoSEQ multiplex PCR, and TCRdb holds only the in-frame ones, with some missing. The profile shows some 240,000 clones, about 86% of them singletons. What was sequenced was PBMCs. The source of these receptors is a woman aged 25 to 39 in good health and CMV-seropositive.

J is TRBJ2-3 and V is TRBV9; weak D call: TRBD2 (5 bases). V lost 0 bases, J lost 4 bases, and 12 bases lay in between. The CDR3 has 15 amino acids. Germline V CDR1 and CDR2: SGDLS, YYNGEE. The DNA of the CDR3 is TGTGCCAGCAGCGTAGAAGGCGAGGGCGCAGATACGCAGTATTTT. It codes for CASSVEGEGADTQYF.

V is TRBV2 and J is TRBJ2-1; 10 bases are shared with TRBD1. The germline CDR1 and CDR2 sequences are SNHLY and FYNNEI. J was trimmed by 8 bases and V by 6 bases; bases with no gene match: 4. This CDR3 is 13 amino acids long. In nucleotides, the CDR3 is TGTGCCAGCAGGGGACAGGGGCGTGATGAGCAGTTCTTC. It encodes CASRGQGRDEQFF.